The present T cell receptor beta chain was sequenced within a study of early T cells in non-severe SARS-CoV-2 infection. About the research overall: It was bulk RNA from unsorted whole blood that was sequenced, and the chains were unpaired.

The CDR3 contains 15 residues. Germline V CDR1 and CDR2: DFQATT, SNEGSKA (reference sequence). Trimming left V 0 bases short and J 0 bases short, with 8 bases between. Each cDNA molecule carried a unique molecular identifier. Each CDR3 protein gets one entry after TCRdb re-called the 5' RACE reads with MiXCR. The sample consists of approximately 120,000 distinct CDR3 sequences, 14% to 15% of them appearing once. Overall study findings and caveats: There was a bias toward anti-spike CD8 responses in VDJdb matching, which missed private and CD4 specificities.

About this clonotype: Its antigen remains unknown.

What was sequenced was whole blood. The clonotype originates from an adult who was a healthcare worker with PCR-confirmed SARS-CoV-2 infection or an uninfected control (not recorded which). This chain joins TRBV20-1 and TRBJ2-2; D tentatively fits TRBD1 or TRBD2 (6 bases each). CDR3 DNA: TGCAGTGCTAGAGATCGGGGGCCGAACACCGGGGAGCTGTTTTTT. Translating it yields CSARDRGPNTGELFF.